Below are 22 T cell receptor beta chains sequenced from a single sample in a study of identical twins. TCRdb itself ran the 5' RACE reads through MiXCR, one entry per CDR3 protein. The sample lists a few hundred thousand distinct CDR3 sequences; less than 20% were seen once. Material for sequencing was naive T cells sorted from blood. These receptors were collected from a man aged 45-60 years in good health.

This chain uses TRBV20-1 with TRBJ2-1; 9 bases agree with TRBD2. After removal of 6 bases from V and 2 bases from J, the junction contained 2 bases not matched to a gene. Germline loops: CDR1 DFQATT, CDR2 SNEGSKA (reference sequence). The CDR3 length is 13 residues. This CDR3 reads CSAGLATYNEQFF. The CDR3 coding sequence is TGCAGTGCCGGACTAGCGACCTACAATGAGCAGTTCTTC.

This clonotype was seen just once. Compared with germline, one end of the junction differs, possibly owing to a read error. The V gene is TRBV6-2 or TRBV6-3, the J gene TRBJ2-1, with 7 nucleotides matching TRBD1. Germline lookup yields CDR1 MNHEY and CDR2 SVGEGT. The CDR3 consists of 15 residues. The CDR3 DNA reads as TGTGCCAGCAGTTACTCTGGGCAGGGGGACAATAAGCAGTTCTTC. Translation: CASSYSGQGDNKQFF.

This chain's CDR3 is CSVRTFRFSTDTQYF. CDR3 sequence (DNA): TGCAGCGTTAGAACGTTCCGCTTCTCCACAGATACGCAGTATTTT. The rearrangement uses TRBV29-1 and TRBJ2-3; D is unresolved. V lost 5 bases and J lost 2, with 17 bases in between. The V gene's germline CDR1 is SQVTM and CDR2 ANQGSEA. This CDR3 contains 15 residues.

This clonotype occurred a few times. V is TRBV12-3 or TRBV12-4 and J is TRBJ2-2; D gene unclear. V dropped 5 bases and J dropped 5 bases, with 12 bases sitting between them. This CDR3 contains 14 residues. The CDR3 spells CASSPLGPTGELFF. CDR3 DNA: TGTGCCAGCAGTCCCCTGGGCCCGACCGGGGAGCTGTTTTTT.

J is TRBJ2-7 and V is TRBV20-1; D is ambiguous. With 1 base removed from V and 4 bases from J, the gap between germline ends came to 11 bases. There are 13 residues in the CDR3. Germline V lookup: CDR1 DFQATT, CDR2 SNEGSKA (reference sequence). CDR3 in DNA: TGCAGTGCTAGAGCGGGCAGAGCGTACGAGCAGTACTTC. Translating gives CSARAGRAYEQYF.

Comment on this clonotype: A much larger clonotype is one base distant, so this may be a read error. Because it lacks the conserved phenylalanine or tryptophan at the end, this CDR3 is likely a read error. V is TRBV3-1 and J is TRBJ2-1, with D unclear. Germline V lookup: CDR1 LGHDT, CDR2 YNNKEL (reference sequence). Trimming removed 0 bases from V and 7 bases from J, with 10 bases in between. The CDR3 covers 14 residues. The CDR3 DNA follows: TGTGCCAGCAGCCAAGATTTCGAAGGGAATGAGCAGTTCGTC. This translates into CASSQDFEGNEQFV.

This clonotype was counted a few times. The chain couples TRBV4-3 to TRBJ2-7; D is undetermined. Per the germline V gene, CDR1 is LGHNA and CDR2 is YSLEER. This CDR3 is 14 amino acids long. Trimming took 1 base from V and 1 from J, leaving 8 bases between them. As DNA, the CDR3 is TGCGCCAGCAGCCAAGTGCACAATTCCTACGAGCAGTACTTC. Residues: CASSQVHNSYEQYF.

J is TRBJ2-5 and V is TRBV5-1, with D unresolved. Trimming took 0 bases from V and 2 from J, leaving 11 bases between them. Germline CDR1 is SGHRS and CDR2 is YFSETQ. The CDR3 sequence is 15 residues long. DNA for the CDR3: TGCGCCAGCAGCTTGGCGGGTGGCCGGCAAGAGACCCAGTACTTC. Translated, it gives CASSLAGGRQETQYF.

This sequence joins TRBV5-1 and TRBJ2-7; 9 nucleotides align to TRBD1. Germline values: CDR1 SGHRS, CDR2 YFSETQ. After removal of 2 bases from V and 5 bases from J, the junction contained 2 bases not matched to a gene. CDR3 length: 13 residues. CDR3 bases: TGCGCCAGCAGCTTAACAGGGGGCAACGAGCAGTACTTC. Its translation is CASSLTGGNEQYF. The variable domain in full, with the rest retrieved from reference TRBV5-1 and TRBJ2-7, is KAGVTQTPRYLIKTRGQQVTLSCSPISGHRSVSWYQQTPGQGLQFLFEYFSETQRNKGNFPGRFSGRQFSNSRSEMNVSTLELGDSALYLCASSLTGGNEQYFGPGTRLTVT.

This clonotype has only a few counts. The rearrangement joins TRBV5-8 to TRBJ2-7; D ambiguous. The CDR3 has 14 amino acids. The V end lost 0 bases, the J end lost 3 bases, and 10 bases lay between the germline ends. Germline V CDR1 and CDR2: SGHTS, YDEGEE. The CDR3 sequence: CASSLAPGNYEQYF. CDR3 DNA sequence: TGTGCCAGCAGCTTGGCGCCAGGCAACTACGAGCAGTACTTC. The variable domain in full, with the rest retrieved from reference TRBV5-8 and TRBJ2-7, is EAGVTQSPTHLIKTRGQQATLRCSPISGHTSVYWYQQALGLGLQFLLWYDEGEERNRGNFPPRFSGRQFPNYSSELNVNALELEDSALYLCASSLAPGNYEQYFGPGTRLTVT.

The chain carries TRBV7-3 and TRBJ2-5; 9 bases line up with TRBD1. The CDR3 length is 14 residues. Losses at the gene ends were 5 bases for V and 7 bases for J; bases not matched to a gene: 8. Germline V gene lookup returns CDR1 SGHTA and CDR2 FQGTGA. The CDR3: CASSGADRGATQYF. Here the CDR3 DNA reads TGTGCCAGCAGCGGGGCCGACAGGGGGGCGACCCAGTACTTC.

This clonotype was detected many times. The V gene is TRBV20-1, the J gene TRBJ2-7; D may be TRBD1 or TRBD2 (5 bases each). Trimming removed 1 base at V and 7 bases at J, with 20 bases between. Germline assignment: CDR1 DFQATT and CDR2 SNEGSKA (reference sequence). This CDR3 region has 15 residues. The chain's CDR3 is CSARATGTANEEQYF. CDR3 bases: TGCAGTGCTAGAGCGACCGGGACCGCGAATGAGGAGCAGTACTTC.

The chain uses TRBV14 and TRBJ1-6; D gene uncertain. The V gene lost 6 bases and the J gene lost 4 bases, with 10 bases spanning the gap. This CDR3 has 14 amino acids. Germline V gene sequence: CDR1 SGHDN, CDR2 FVKESK. CDR3 region: CASRPGIYNSPLHF. The CDR3 coding sequence is TGTGCCAGCAGGCCGGGGATATATAATTCACCCCTCCACTTT. Supplemented by reference TRBV14 and TRBJ1-6, the full variable domain reads EAGVTQFPSHSVIEKGQTVTLRCDPISGHDNLYWYRRVMGKEIKFLLHFVKESKQDESGMPNNRFLAERTGGTYSTLKVQPAELEDSGVYFCASRPGIYNSPLHFGNGTRLTVT.

This clonotype came up a few times. The V call is TRBV6-1, the J call TRBJ2-1, with 11 bases identical to TRBD2. The CDR3 runs 16 residues. Germline V gene data show CDR1 as MNHNS and CDR2 as SASEGT. With 6 bases clipped from V and 6 bases from J, the junction kept 10 bases outside the gene matches. CDR3 in amino acids: CASSSFRLAGRNEQFF. The CDR3 DNA is TGTGCCAGCAGCTCCTTCAGACTAGCGGGACGCAATGAGCAGTTCTTC.

This clonotype has just one count. This chain uses TRBV29-1 with TRBJ1-2, with a weak D call TRBD1 (6 bases). Germline values: CDR1 SQVTM, CDR2 ANQGSEA. This CDR3 contains 16 residues. V lost 2 bases and J lost 0, with 16 bases in between. The CDR3 DNA is TGCAGCGTTGAATTTCAGGGGTACTTAGCTAACTATGGCTACACCTTC. It is translated as CSVEFQGYLANYGYTF.

The genes are TRBV29-1 and TRBJ2-7, with TRBD1 matching over 9 bases. The germline V gene encodes CDR1 SQVTM and CDR2 ANQGSEA. This CDR3 has 12 residues. The V gene end was trimmed by 8 bases and the J gene end by 3 bases; junction bases not matched to a gene: 5. The CDR3 loop reads CSITGGDYEQYF. Here the CDR3 DNA reads TGCAGCATTACAGGGGGCGACTACGAGCAGTACTTC.

This chain joins TRBV30 and TRBJ2-1; no reliable D call. V shed 3 bases and J shed 4 bases, with 4 bases lying between them. CDR3 length: 11 amino acids. Germline V lookup: CDR1 GTSNPN, CDR2 SVGIG (reference sequence). CDR3 sequence (DNA): TGTGCCTGGAGAGGTTACAATGAGCAGTTCTTC. Translated, it gives CAWRGYNEQFF. The complete variable domain, with remaining parts taken from reference TRBV30 and TRBJ2-1, reads SQTIHQWPATLVQPVGSPLSLECTVEGTSNPNLYWYRQAAGRGLQLLFYSVGIGQISSEVPQNLSASRPQDRQFILSSKKLLLSDSGFYLCAWRGYNEQFFGPGTRLTVL.

This clonotype was counted only a few times. The rearrangement uses TRBV14 and TRBJ2-1, with 8 bases identical to TRBD2. The germline V gene encodes CDR1 SGHDN and CDR2 FVKESK. The CDR3 spans 16 residues. J lost 4 bases, V lost 3 bases, and 8 bases had no gene match. The CDR3 region is CASSHLIAGTYNEQFF. CDR3 nucleotide sequence: TGTGCCAGCAGCCACTTAATAGCGGGGACGTACAATGAGCAGTTCTTC.

This clonotype was counted ten times or more. The chain carries TRBV27 and TRBJ1-5, with D hard to call. The CDR3 has 13 amino acids. Trimming shortened V by 5 bases and J by 0 bases, and 5 bases separated the two germline ends. In germline, CDR1 is MNHEY, CDR2 SMNVEV (reference sequence). The CDR3 DNA reads as TGTGCCAGCAGTATTGATAGCAATCAGCCCCAGCATTTT. Protein product: CASSIDSNQPQHF.

This sequence joins TRBV20-1 and TRBJ2-7, with 14 nucleotides matching TRBD2. Looked up from germline, CDR1 is DFQATT and CDR2 is SNEGSKA (reference sequence). The CDR3 has 16 amino acids. The V and J ends lost 3 bases and 4 bases, in that order; junction bases with no gene match: 8. CDR3 residues: CSASSTSGRALYEQYF. The CDR3 DNA follows: TGCAGTGCTAGTTCGACTAGCGGGAGGGCCCTATACGAGCAGTACTTC.

This clonotype was observed many times. The chain employs TRBV28 and TRBJ1-2, with TRBD1 matching over 8 bases. CDR1 and CDR2 from the germline V gene are MDHEN and SYDVKM. V trimming: 2 bases; J trimming: 3 bases; junction bases outside the gene matches: 2. The CDR3 totals 14 residues. DNA of the CDR3: TGTGCCAGCAGTTTAGGGACAGGTTACTATGGCTACACCTTC. Amino acids: CASSLGTGYYGYTF.

This clonotype turned up a few times. The chain links TRBV12-3 or TRBV12-4 to TRBJ2-7; D not resolved. The CDR3 has 13 amino acids. Trimming took off 2 bases at V and 7 bases at J, with 12 bases between the two ends. The CDR3 here is CASSLSGSGEQYF. CDR3 in DNA: TGTGCCAGCAGTTTATCAGGATCTGGAGAGCAGTACTTC.